Listed below are T cell receptor beta chains from one sample, sequenced in a study of T cells in Graves' hyperthyroidism and ophthalmopathy. TCRdb used MiXCR to reprocess the multiplex PCR reads, holding one entry per CDR3 protein. The sample contains about 300,000 distinct CDR3 sequences, roughly 19% of which appear only once. Sequenced sample: blood. The receptors shown here come from a man aged 50 or older with Graves' ophthalmopathy. CDR3s include the opening cysteine and the closing phenylalanine or tryptophan. A D gene is named only where the DNA matches it firmly. Expanded clones are given a class, and other clones once, few, many or no size at all.

J gene,clone size,D gene,V gene,CDR3 protein,CDR3 DNA
TRBJ1-5,many,TRBD1,TRBV12-3/TRBV12-4,CASSPATDRNSNQPQHF,TGTGCCAGCTCTCCCGCGACGGACAGGAATTCCAATCAGCCCCAGCATTTT
TRBJ2-1,many,TRBD2,TRBV20-1,CSASAPSGSPYNEQFF,TGCAGTGCTAGTGCCCCTAGCGGGAGCCCGTACAATGAGCAGTTCTTC
TRBJ2-1,NA,NA,TRBV19,CASSSHPASASYNEQFF,TGTGCCAGTAGTAGCCACCCCGCTAGCGCCTCCTACAATGAGCAGTTCTTC
TRBJ2-7,few,TRBD1,TRBV28,CASTRDRGPYEQYF,TGTGCCAGCACCCGGGACAGGGGGCCTTACGAGCAGTACTTC
TRBJ1-1,NA,NA,TRBV12-3/TRBV12-4,CASSFAPTEAFF,TGTGCCAGCAGTTTCGCCCCGACTGAAGCTTTCTTT
TRBJ2-7,many,TRBD2,TRBV20-1,CSAKRVGGVSSYEQYF,TGCAGTGCCAAAAGGGTTGGGGGGGTAAGCTCCTACGAGCAGTACTTC
TRBJ2-3,few,TRBD2,TRBV9,CASSEGGLAGADTQYF,TGTGCCAGCAGCGAGGGGGGACTAGCGGGAGCAGATACGCAGTATTTT
TRBJ2-7,NA,NA,TRBV28,CASRQPGGYEQYF,TGTGCCAGCAGACAGCCCGGGGGTTACGAGCAGTACTTC
TRBJ1-1,NA,NA,TRBV24-1,CATSDRGGDKAFF,TGTGCCACCAGTGACCGGGGGGGGGATAAAGCTTTCTTT
TRBJ1-2,many,NA,TRBV18,CASSPASGGYGYTF,TGTGCCAGCTCACCGGCATCCGGGGGCTATGGCTACACCTTC
TRBJ2-3,NA,NA,TRBV30,CAWSLDGGIGTDTQYF,TGTGCCTGGAGCCTCGATGGGGGGATCGGCACAGATACGCAGTATTTT
TRBJ1-1,many,NA,TRBV11-2,CASSLDRALNTEAFF,TGTGCCAGCAGCTTAGATCGGGCTTTGAACACTGAAGCTTTCTTT
TRBJ2-3,many,TRBD2,TRBV7-2,CASSSYWTSGRTFSGTDTQYF,TGTGCCAGCAGCTCCTACTGGACTAGCGGACGCACCTTCAGCGGGACAGATACGCAGTATTTT
TRBJ2-6,NA,TRBD1,TRBV18,CASSPDLPTGGAGANVLTF,TGTGCCAGCAGTCCAGATCTACCCACAGGGGGAGCTGGGGCCAACGTCCTGACTTTC
TRBJ2-2,few,TRBD2,TRBV5-1,CASSPLAASGIPGELFF,TGCGCCAGCAGCCCCCTGGCGGCTAGCGGGATCCCCGGGGAGCTGTTTTTT
TRBJ2-1,NA,TRBD2,TRBV9,CASSVGLAGGPDYNEQFF,TGTGCCAGCAGCGTGGGACTAGCGGGAGGGCCCGACTACAATGAGCAGTTCTTC
TRBJ1-3,NA,NA,TRBV2,CASSEPGHLSYEQYFGPDTIYF,NA
TRBJ2-1,many,NA,TRBV20-1,CSTREHSVYNEQFF,TGCAGTACCCGAGAGCATAGCGTCTACAATGAGCAGTTCTTC
TRBJ1-6,few,NA,TRBV6-1,CASSDRGYSPLHF,TGTGCCAGCAGTGACAGGGGTTATTCACCCCTCCACTTT
TRBJ2-3,many,NA,TRBV11-2,CASSLTGLGQYF,TGTGCCAGCAGCTTAACGGGGTTGGGGCAGTATTTT
TRBJ2-5,NA,TRBD1,TRBV28,CASSTRDSEETQYF,TGTGCCAGCAGTACCCGGGACAGTGAAGAGACCCAGTACTTC
TRBJ1-5,many,NA,TRBV12-3/TRBV12-4,CASSGAPSTPQHF,TGTGCCAGCAGTGGTGCCCCCTCAACGCCCCAGCATTTT
TRBJ2-2,NA,TRBD1,TRBV28,CASRGQGYTGELFF,TGTGCCAGCAGGGGACAGGGTTATACCGGGGAGCTGTTTTTT
TRBJ2-7,NA,NA,TRBV13,CASSWGEVSYEQYF,TGTGCCAGCAGCTGGGGGGAAGTCTCCTACGAGCAGTACTTC
TRBJ2-3,many,TRBD2,TRBV7-2,CASSYGTSGTPTDTQYF,TGTGCCAGCAGCTATGGGACTAGCGGGACTCCCACAGATACGCAGTATTTT
TRBJ2-7,NA,NA,TRBV20-1,CSARGERPYEQYF,TGCAGTGCTAGAGGGGAGCGCCCCTACGAGCAGTACTTC
TRBJ2-1,many,NA,TRBV13,CASSLGGGLVSSEQFF,TGTGCCAGCAGCTTAGGGGGGGGACTGGTTTCGAGTGAGCAGTTCTTC
TRBJ1-1,few,NA,TRBV6-6,CASSYIRGGMNTEAFF,TGTGCCAGCAGTTACATAAGGGGCGGTATGAACACTGAAGCTTTCTTT
TRBJ2-7,few,NA,TRBV7-2,CASSLFRQYNTYEQYF,TGTGCCAGCAGCTTATTTAGACAGTATAATACCTACGAGCAGTACTTC
TRBJ1-2,few,NA,TRBV3-1,CASNRGPNYGYTF,TGTGCCAGCAATAGGGGCCCTAACTATGGCTACACCTTC
TRBJ2-2,NA,NA,TRBV7-2,CASSFPNRRLGELFF,TGTGCCAGCAGCTTTCCTAATCGGCGACTCGGGGAGCTGTTTTTT
TRBJ1-1,many,NA,TRBV5-1,CASSEGRLAEAFF,TGCGCCAGCAGCGAGGGTAGGTTGGCTGAAGCTTTCTTT
TRBJ2-1,many,NA,TRBV7-3,CASSLVGGTGNEQFF,TGTGCCAGCAGCTTAGTGGGGGGTACCGGCAATGAGCAGTTCTTC